This TCR beta chain originates from a study of molecular identifiers for immune sequencing clone quantification. Study-level results: Clone sizes that are highly expanded could be underestimated when identical TCR molecules share a barcode.

This clonotype was observed a handful of times. The target antigen is unknown. Previously described methods and listed TCR primers produced bulk TCR libraries. TCRdb re-called the PCR reads with MiXCR, one entry per CDR3 protein. The data hold over 600,000 distinct CDR3 sequences, with about 20% observed a single time. Germline V gene lookup returns CDR1 MNHEY and CDR2 SMNVEV (reference sequence). The V segment lost 5 bases and the J segment 2 bases; nucleotides outside the gene matches: 8. The CDR3 length is 17 residues. The TCR was taken from a human donor in good health. Some libraries in this study had Jurkat cell RNA spiked in. Sequences were obtained from naive CD8+ T cells from blood, with Jurkat cell RNA spiked in. Subset specified: FACS-sorted CD8+CD4-CCR7+CD45RA+ naive T cells. The rearrangement links TRBV27 to TRBJ2-3; 12 bases agree with TRBD2. The CDR3 sequence is CASSPLTSGGYTDTQYF. In DNA, the CDR3 is TGTGCCAGCAGTCCCCTTACTAGCGGGGGGTACACAGATACGCAGTATTTT.